A single T cell receptor beta chain is shown here with its context. Its specificity is not known. V lost 4 bases, J lost 2 bases, and 18 bases lay in between. This CDR3 is 16 amino acids long. Germline V gene data show CDR1 as MGHRA and CDR2 as YSYEKL. Libraries were prepared by immunoSEQ multiplex PCR; TCRdb keeps only in-frame clonotypes and omits some of them. The sample includes roughly 86,000 clones, 85% of them seen just once. The data belong to a study of T cell responses to AZD1222 COVID-19 vaccine. General study points: After the peak T cell response, and only then, were repertoires sampled.

This clonotype originated in an adult who received the AZD1222 COVID-19 vaccine. Sequences were derived from peripheral blood, sampled 28 days after the second AZD1222 dose. This chain links TRBV4-1 with TRBJ2-7, with D possibly matching TRBD1 (5 bases). The CDR3 region has the DNA TGCGCCAGCAGCCGGACGTCTGAGACAGTAGCCTACGAGCAGTACTTC. Amino acid sequence: CASSRTSETVAYEQYF.